This T cell receptor beta chain appears in the sequencing data of a study of T cell responses to AZD1222 COVID-19 vaccine. Study-level results: Seropositivity was recorded at baseline in only a handful of AZD1222 recipients.

Regarding this clone: Its antigen is not known.

This table comes from immunoSEQ multiplex PCR, and its TCRdb copy is limited to in-frame clones, with some not included. Among approximately 120,000 clones listed, 75% to 90% were seen once. This CDR3 region has 13 residues. V shed 6 bases and J shed 1 base, with 9 bases lying between them. The germline V gene has CDR1 SNHLY and CDR2 FYNNEI. This clonotype was sampled from an adult in good health. The chain employs TRBV2 and TRBJ1-1; D may be TRBD1 (5 bases). This material consisted of peripheral blood, taken on day 0 of AZD1222 vaccination. CDR3 sequence: CASSRVPNTEAFF. DNA for the CDR3: TGTGCCAGCAGCAGGGTCCCGAACACTGAAGCTTTCTTT. Full variable domain (rest looked up from reference TRBV2 and TRBJ1-1): EPEVTQTPSHQVTQMGQEVILRCVPISNHLYFYWYRQILGQKVEFLVSFYNNEISEKSEIFDDQFSVERPDGSNFTLKIRSTKLEDSAMYFCASSRVPNTEAFFGQGTRLTVV.